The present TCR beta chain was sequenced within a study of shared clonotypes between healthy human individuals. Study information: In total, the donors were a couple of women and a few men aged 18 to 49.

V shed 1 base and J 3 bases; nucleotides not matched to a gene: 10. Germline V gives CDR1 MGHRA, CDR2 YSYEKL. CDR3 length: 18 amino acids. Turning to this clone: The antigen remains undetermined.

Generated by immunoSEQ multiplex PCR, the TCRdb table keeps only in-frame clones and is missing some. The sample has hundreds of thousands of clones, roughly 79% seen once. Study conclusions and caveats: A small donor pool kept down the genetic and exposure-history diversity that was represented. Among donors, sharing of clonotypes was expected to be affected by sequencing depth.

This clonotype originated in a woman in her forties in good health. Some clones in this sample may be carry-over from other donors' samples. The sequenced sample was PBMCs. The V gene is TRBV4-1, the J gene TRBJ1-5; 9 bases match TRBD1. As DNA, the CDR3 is TGCGCCAGCAGCCAAGTCCCGGGACAGGGAGGATACAATCAGCCCCAGCATTTT. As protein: CASSQVPGQGGYNQPQHF.